The 25 T cell receptor beta chains below all came from one sample that was sequenced in a study of blood T cells in healthy people across ages. The use of a sample-barcoded 5' primer and a J-beta primer mix characterized a second PCR of about 6 to 11 cycles. TCRdb re-called the 5' RACE reads through MiXCR, storing one row per CDR3 protein. Among about 970,000 distinct CDR3 sequences listed, just over 50% were seen once. The sequencing sample was made of blood. The receptors come from a woman aged 55-69 years in good health.

This chain joins TRBV20-1 and TRBJ2-3; 9 bases line up with TRBD1. J lost 0 bases, V lost 5 bases, and 6 bases had no gene match. This CDR3 contains 15 residues. Germline V gives CDR1 DFQATT, CDR2 SNEGSKA (reference sequence). The CDR3 protein is CSAPQTGGSTDTQYF. CDR3 in DNA: TGCAGTGCTCCCCAGACAGGGGGAAGCACAGATACGCAGTATTTT.

CDR3 nucleotides: TGCAGTGCCCGGACATTCGACGAGCAGTACTTC. Its translation: CSARTFDEQYF. The gene calls are TRBV20-1 and TRBJ2-7; tentative D call: TRBD1 (5 bases). Germline V CDR1 and CDR2: DFQATT, SNEGSKA (reference sequence). The CDR3 is 11 residues long. The ends were cut back, 6 bases at V and 5 bases at J, with 11 bases in the middle.

There are a few counts of this clonotype. This chain uses TRBV29-1 with TRBJ2-6; TRBD1 agrees at 7 bases. The germline V gene has CDR1 SQVTM and CDR2 ANQGSEA. The ends lost 3 bases at V and 2 bases at J; junction bases unmatched: 10. The CDR3 sequence is 17 residues long. The CDR3 protein is CSVDLMGQTAGANVLTF. The CDR3 nucleotides are TGCAGCGTTGATCTTATGGGACAGACGGCTGGGGCCAACGTCCTGACTTTC.

This rearrangement joins TRBV20-1 to TRBJ2-3; 16 bases agree with TRBD2. The junction had 9 bases not matched to a gene; V was cut back by 6 bases and J by 3 bases. The CDR3 has 17 residues. Germline V gives CDR1 DFQATT, CDR2 SNEGSKA (reference sequence). In DNA, the CDR3 is TGCAGTGCGGGACTAGCGGGAGGGCCTCCCCAAACAGATACGCAGTATTTT. Amino acids: CSAGLAGGPPQTDTQYF.

This chain connects TRBV20-1 to TRBJ2-6, with D possibly matching TRBD2 (5 bases). CDR3 length: 16 residues. Trimming took off 5 bases at V and 0 bases at J, with 14 bases between the two ends. The V gene's germline CDR1 is DFQATT and CDR2 SNEGSKA (reference sequence). CDR3 sequence: CSAGPRGHSGANVLTF. CDR3 DNA: TGCAGTGCTGGACCCCGGGGTCACTCTGGGGCCAACGTCCTGACTTTC.

This chain joins TRBV28 and TRBJ2-3; no clear D. With 8 bases removed from V and 6 bases from J, the gap between germline ends came to 18 bases. The CDR3 extends over 14 amino acids. CDR1 and CDR2 (germline): MDHEN, SYDVKM. The CDR3: CASENNLSADTQYF. The CDR3 DNA reads TGTGCCAGCGAGAACAACCTAAGTGCGGATACGCAGTATTTT.

The rearrangement joins TRBV2 to TRBJ2-3, with D maybe TRBD2 (5 bases). Trimming removed 8 bases from V and 4 bases from J, with 19 bases in between. CDR1 and CDR2 (germline): SNHLY, FYNNEI. The CDR3 consists of 15 residues. CDR3 bases: TGTGCCAGCTCAGGAGGCACTCTTAGTGCAGATACGCAGTATTTT. Translated, it gives CASSGGTLSADTQYF.

The V gene is TRBV21-1, the J gene TRBJ2-1; the DNA was not compared with TRBD1, the D call given in the table. TRBV21-1 is shown as a pseudogene. The CDR3 is 17 residues long. CDR3 in DNA: TGTGCCAGCAGCAAACGCGGGACAGCCTCGACCATCGTTGAGCAGTTCTTC. It encodes CASSKRGTASTIVEQFF.

The rearrangement joins TRBV30 to TRBJ2-3, with TRBD2 matching 11 bases. Unmatched junction bases numbered 6, after V lost 2 bases and J lost 5 bases. This CDR3 has 15 residues. CDR1 is GTSNPN, CDR2 SVGIG, per germline (reference sequence). The DNA of the CDR3 is TGTGCCTGGAGTCTAGCCGGGACTAGCGGAGATACGCAGTATTTT. The encoded protein is CAWSLAGTSGDTQYF.

This chain connects TRBV28 to TRBJ2-7; D remains unclear. Between the trimmed V and J ends, which lost 9 bases and 4 bases, there was a span of 16 bases. Germline CDR1 reads MDHEN; CDR2 reads SYDVKM. The CDR3 length is 13 residues. CDR3 sequence: CASSKVVSYEQYF. In nucleotides, the CDR3 is TGTGCCAGTTCAAAGGTTGTGAGTTACGAGCAGTACTTC.

J is TRBJ2-7 and V is TRBV6-5; 8 nucleotides agree with TRBD2. Trimming took 7 bases from V and 4 from J; bases not matched to a gene: 6. CDR1 and CDR2 (germline): MNHEY, SVGAGI. The CDR3 covers 13 residues. This CDR3 is CASKPLAVYEQYF. CDR3 DNA sequence: TGTGCCAGCAAACCACTAGCGGTGTACGAGCAGTACTTC.

This chain joins TRBV20-1 and TRBJ2-3, with 7 bases lining up with TRBD1. Germline CDR1 and CDR2: DFQATT and SNEGSKA (reference sequence). The CDR3 runs to 14 residues. With V trimmed by 5 bases and J by 1 base, 6 bases remained unmatched. As DNA, the CDR3 is TGCAGTGCTCCAACCGGGACAGGCACAGATACGCAGTATTTT. Its protein is CSAPTGTGTDTQYF.

DNA for the CDR3: TGCAGTGCTAGCGGGGGGACGCGCGGAGATACGCAGTATTTT. Translating it yields CSASGGTRGDTQYF. The chain employs TRBV20-1 and TRBJ2-3, with TRBD2 matching over 7 bases. With 3 bases clipped from V and 5 bases from J, the junction kept 8 bases outside the gene matches. The germline V gene has CDR1 DFQATT and CDR2 SNEGSKA (reference sequence). The CDR3 totals 14 residues.

This clonotype was seen a handful of times. The chain recombines TRBV28 with TRBJ2-5; TRBD2 matches 10 bases. J lost 3 bases, V lost 4 bases, and 5 bases had no gene match. The germline gives CDR1 MDHEN, CDR2 SYDVKM. The CDR3 spans 15 residues. The CDR3 DNA reads as TGTGCCAGCAGTTCCTTACTAGCGGGGAAAGAGACCCAGTACTTC. This translates into CASSSLLAGKETQYF.

The CDR3: CASSPTGHEQYF. In DNA, the CDR3 is TGTGCCAGCAGTCCGACCGGTCACGAGCAGTACTTC. J is TRBJ2-7 and V is TRBV27; D remains unclear. The CDR3 has 12 residues. The germline V gene encodes CDR1 MNHEY and CDR2 SMNVEV (reference sequence). Trimming took 5 bases from V and 5 from J, leaving 10 bases between them.

This clonotype has just a few counts. V usage is TRBV20-1 and J usage is TRBJ2-3; no reliable D call. The V and J ends lost 5 bases and 4 bases respectively, with 7 bases between them. This CDR3 is 11 amino acids long. Germline CDR1 is DFQATT and CDR2 is SNEGSKA (reference sequence). This CDR3 is CSARWADTQYF. CDR3 sequence (DNA): TGCAGTGCTCGCTGGGCAGATACGCAGTATTTT.

The rearrangement links TRBV18 to TRBJ1-2; 8 nucleotides agree with TRBD1. CDR1 is KGHSH and CDR2 is LQKENI in the germline V gene. The CDR3 consists of 14 residues. Unmatched junction bases numbered 3, after V lost 5 bases and J lost 1 base. CDR3 residues: CASSKDRDNYGYTF. The CDR3 nucleotides read TGTGCCAGCTCAAAGGACAGGGATAACTATGGCTACACCTTC. Supplemented by reference TRBV18 and TRBJ1-2, the full variable domain reads NAGVMQNPRHLVRRRGQEARLRCSPMKGHSHVYWYRQLPEEGLKFMVYLQKENIIDESGMPKERFSAEFPKEGPSILRIQQVVRGDSAAYFCASSKDRDNYGYTFGSGTRLTVV.

This clonotype came up many times. This chain links TRBV29-1 with TRBJ2-7, with 7 nucleotides matching TRBD1. Germline CDR1 reads SQVTM; CDR2 reads ANQGSEA. The CDR3 loop spans 12 amino acids. After removal of 4 bases from V and 2 bases from J, the junction contained 2 bases not matched to a gene. The CDR3: CSVAQGAYEQYF. In DNA form, the CDR3 reads TGCAGCGTTGCGCAGGGGGCCTACGAGCAGTACTTC.

The chain uses TRBV7-9 and TRBJ2-4; D remains ambiguous. Near its end, the DNA agrees better with TRBJ2-7, so the J call may be wrong. CDR1 SEHNR and CDR2 FQNEAQ come from the germline V gene (reference sequence). The CDR3 spans 14 residues. As DNA, the CDR3 is TGTGCCAGCAGCTTTAACGGTCCGTCCCACGAGCAGTACTTC. Its translation is CASSFNGPSHEQYF.

There are a few counts of this clonotype. The chain is built from TRBV11-2 and TRBJ2-3, with 7 bases fitting TRBD1. Germline CDR1 SGHAT, CDR2 FQNNGV. Losses at the gene ends were 4 bases for V and 5 bases for J; bases not matched to a gene: 6. The CDR3 has 14 residues. CDR3 nucleotide sequence: TGTGCCAGCAGCTGGACAGGACCTGGAGATACGCAGTATTTT. Residues: CASSWTGPGDTQYF.

Points on this clonotype: The junction departs from germline at one end; a sequencing error may be responsible. The genes are TRBV9 and TRBJ2-3, with D unresolved. This CDR3 is 15 amino acids long. Germline values: CDR1 SGDLS, CDR2 YYNGEE. CDR3 residues: CAGSVAAVSTDTQYF. Here the CDR3 DNA reads TGTGCCGGCAGCGTAGCTGCGGTTAGCACAGATACGCAGTATTTT.

This clonotype was seen only once. The chain recombines TRBV21-1 with TRBJ2-1. TRBV21-1 is a known pseudogene. The CDR3 extends over 10 amino acids. The CDR3 nucleotides are TGTGCCGGGGTCTACAATGAGCAGTTCTTC. This codes for CAGVYNEQFF.

This chain links TRBV7-9 with TRBJ2-7; no reliable D call. Germline CDR1 SEHNR, CDR2 FQNEAQ (reference sequence). V was cut by 4 bases and J by 2 bases, with 12 bases left in between. The CDR3 sequence is 14 residues long. CDR3 residues: CASSSTDLPYEQYF. The CDR3 bases are TGTGCCAGCAGCTCAACGGATCTCCCCTACGAGCAGTACTTC.

The sample holds a few counts of this clonotype. As DNA, the CDR3 is TGCGCCAGCAGCCAAGATCCCCGGGACGGCGGCTACACCTTC. Protein sequence: CASSQDPRDGGYTF. The chain carries TRBV4-3 and TRBJ1-2, with a tentative D call TRBD1 (5 bases). Trimming shortened V by 0 bases and J by 8 bases, and 13 bases separated the two germline ends. The CDR3 is 14 residues long. Germline lookup yields CDR1 LGHNA and CDR2 YSLEER.

This sequence joins TRBV7-6 and TRBJ2-5; 9 nucleotides match TRBD1. CDR1 and CDR2 (germline): SGHVS, FNYEAQ. The CDR3 runs 15 residues. Trimming removed 5 bases from V and 4 bases from J; junction bases left unmatched: 8. Here the CDR3 DNA reads TGTGCCAGCAGCCGAACCGGGACAGGGACAGAGACCCAGTACTTC. Translation gives CASSRTGTGTETQYF.